The 12 T cell receptor beta chains listed next were all sequenced from one sample in a study of T-cell memory formation after mild COVID-19 (dated by TCRdb to the early 2020s). Libraries came from 5' RACE. The instrument given in TCRdb is Illumina NovaSeq 6000. Using fastp trimming at Q25 and MiXCR clonotype assembly, TCRdb reanalyzed the public sequencing data and kept in-frame beta chains. A single entry per CDR3 protein holds the most common genes and DNA from its merged rows. The sample data list about 270,000 distinct CDR3 sequences, and 15% to 20% of these were observed just once. The ten largest make up roughly 25% of the sample. Material for sequencing was PBMCs or a T cell subset sorted from them (not recorded which). The receptors originated from a man aged 18 to 30 who had mild COVID-19 (a few samples of this study predate the infection). The sample titles of this study are shuffled in the database, so cell type and time point are left out; the donor was told from shared clones.

V and J are TRBV9 and TRBJ2-2; D remains unclear. In germline, CDR1 is SGDLS, CDR2 YYNGEE. CDR3 length equals 14 residues. Trimming pared 0 bases from V and 6 bases from J, leaving 9 bases between. In DNA, the CDR3 is TGTGCCAGCAGCGTAGAGGCACGACCCGGGGAGCTGTTTTTT. It specifies CASSVEARPGELFF.

This clonotype came up a few times. The J gene is TRBJ2-7, the V gene TRBV5-1; 8 bases map to TRBD2. CDR1 and CDR2 (germline): SGHRS, YFSETQ. This CDR3 spans 15 amino acids. The ends lost 1 base at V and 1 base at J; junction bases unmatched: 4. CDR3 protein: CASSLQVAGSYEQYF. The CDR3 nucleotides read TGCGCCAGCAGCTTGCAGGTAGCGGGGTCCTACGAGCAGTACTTC.

In this sample, this clonotype turned up many times. The chain employs TRBV2 and TRBJ2-7; no definite D call. The germline gives CDR1 SNHLY, CDR2 FYNNEI. Trimming removed 7 bases from V and 4 bases from J, with 8 bases in between. The CDR3 sequence is 11 residues long. The CDR3 loop reads CASTVGYEQYF. CDR3 bases: TGTGCCAGCACCGTAGGGTACGAGCAGTACTTC.

The chain combines TRBV12-3 or TRBV12-4 with TRBJ2-7; maybe TRBD1 (6 bases). This CDR3 has 13 amino acids. V was shortened by 7 bases and J by 1 base, with 11 bases between the two germline ends. CDR3 sequence: CASTPTGSYEQYF. DNA of the CDR3: TGTGCCAGCACCCCGACAGGATCCTACGAGCAGTACTTC.

V gene TRBV7-9 combines with J gene TRBJ2-5, with TRBD1 identical over 9 bases. The CDR3 contains 16 residues. Germline V gene lookup returns CDR1 SEHNR and CDR2 FQNEAQ (reference sequence). With 4 bases clipped from V and 0 bases from J, the junction kept 6 bases outside the gene matches. CDR3 residues: CASSWGDRGYQETQYF. The CDR3 coding sequence is TGTGCCAGCAGCTGGGGCGACAGGGGGTACCAAGAGACCCAGTACTTC.

This clonotype was recorded a few times. The V gene is TRBV5-8, the J gene TRBJ2-5, with no clear D. In germline, CDR1 is SGHTS, CDR2 YDEGEE. The CDR3 extends over 15 amino acids. Trimming removed 4 bases from V and 4 bases from J, with 17 bases in between. CDR3 amino acids: CASSPEVRSGETQYF. CDR3 DNA sequence: TGTGCCAGCAGCCCAGAGGTTCGGAGTGGAGAGACCCAGTACTTC.

This clonotype was counted between two and nine times. The rearrangement uses TRBV30 and TRBJ2-5, with D tentatively TRBD2 (6 bases). With 5 bases removed from V and 1 base from J, the gap between germline ends came to 8 bases. The CDR3 runs 12 residues. Germline V CDR1 and CDR2: GTSNPN, SVGIG (reference sequence). The CDR3 loop is CAWREPQETQYF. CDR3 in DNA: TGTGCCTGGCGGGAGCCCCAAGAGACCCAGTACTTC. Full variable domain (rest looked up from reference TRBV30 and TRBJ2-5): SQTIHQWPATLVQPVGSPLSLECTVEGTSNPNLYWYRQAAGRGLQLLFYSVGIGQISSEVPQNLSASRPQDRQFILSSKKLLLSDSGFYLCAWREPQETQYFGPGTRLLVL.

The chain links TRBV5-1 to TRBJ2-3, with D unclear. The germline V gene encodes CDR1 SGHRS and CDR2 YFSETQ. Trimming cost V 0 bases and J 6 bases, with 14 bases left between them. This CDR3 has 15 residues. CDR3 sequence: CASSLEPAPHDTQYF. The CDR3 DNA reads as TGCGCCAGCAGCTTGGAACCAGCGCCCCACGATACGCAGTATTTT.

This clonotype was recorded at least ten times. This CDR3 is CAISAGTSEVTEQFF. The CDR3 region has the DNA TGTGCCATCAGTGCGGGGACTAGCGAGGTCACGGAGCAGTTCTTC. The chain joins TRBV10-3 to TRBJ2-1; 10 nucleotides line up with TRBD2. The CDR3 consists of 15 residues. With 4 bases clipped from V and 10 bases from J, the junction kept 10 bases outside the gene matches. The germline CDR1 and CDR2 sequences are ENHRY and SYGVKD.

The CDR3 nucleotides read TGTGCCAGCTCACCCAATAACAGCGACGAGCAGTACTTC. It yields the protein CASSPNNSDEQYF. This chain connects TRBV18 to TRBJ2-7; unclear D gene. The CDR3 sequence is 13 residues long. Germline V gene data show CDR1 as KGHSH and CDR2 as LQKENI. The V end was cut by 3 bases, the J end by 5 bases, with 11 bases between.

The rearrangement links TRBV5-4 to TRBJ2-7, with unresolved D. This CDR3 is built from 18 residues. V lost 0 bases, J lost 3 bases, and 22 bases lay in between. Germline-derived CDR1 and CDR2 are SGHNT and YYREEE (reference sequence). The CDR3, as DNA: TGTGCCAGCAGCTTGGCGGCGAAGAGGTCGGTGGCACTCTACGAGCAGTACTTC. Translation: CASSLAAKRSVALYEQYF.

This clonotype has just a few counts. This chain links TRBV6-6 with TRBJ2-5; D is unclear. V was shortened by 3 bases and J by 4 bases, with 9 bases between the two germline ends. This CDR3 spans 13 amino acids. Germline V gene sequence: CDR1 MNHNY, CDR2 SVGAGI (reference sequence). The CDR3 loop is CASSYIVGETQYF. CDR3 DNA sequence: TGTGCCAGCAGTTATATAGTTGGAGAGACCCAGTACTTC.